The rows below give T cell receptor beta chains drawn from one sample of a study of blood T cell repertoires in COVID-19. The protocol was immunoSEQ multiplex PCR, while the TCRdb copy is restricted to in-frame clones and leaves out a portion. In the table there are 30,000 to 35,000 clones, roughly 89% of which are singletons. The sample taken for sequencing was peripheral blood. These receptors were collected from a man at least 80 years old with acute or convalescent COVID-19. Both conserved end residues are part of each CDR3. The order of the fields is D gene, J gene, V gene, CDR3 DNA, CDR3 protein. A D gene is named only where the DNA matches it firmly.

NA	TRBJ1-5	TRBV6-1	TGTGCCAGCAGTGAACAGGGGCGGCTTCGGCCCCAGCATTTT	CASSEQGRLRPQHF
TRBD1	TRBJ1-5	TRBV19	TGTGCCAGTAGTGGAGGACAGGGCCTTTATAGCAATCAGCCCCAGCATTTT	CASSGGQGLYSNQPQHF
TRBD2	TRBJ2-1	TRBV9	TGTGCCAGTACCCGGACTAGCGGGATGCCCTACAATGAGCAGTTCTTC	CASTRTSGMPYNEQFF
TRBD1	TRBJ2-2	TRBV28	TGTGCCAGCAGCCCAGGGACAGGACAGACCGGGGAGCTGTTTTTT	CASSPGTGQTGELFF
NA	TRBJ2-5	TRBV24-1	TGTGCCACCAGTGATGGGGCGGTAGAGACCCAGTACTTC	CATSDGAVETQYF
NA	TRBJ2-2	TRBV12-3/TRBV12-4	TGTGCCAGCAGTCTCCAGTACACCGGGGAGCTGTTTTTT	CASSLQYTGELFF
TRBD2	TRBJ2-7	TRBV5-6	TGTGCCAGCAGCCATGCAGTCGTTAGCGGGAGAGTGAACGACCAGTACTTC	CASSHAVVSGRVNDQYF
NA	TRBJ2-3	TRBV2	TGTGCCAGCAGTGAAGCGTCGGGAGATACGCAGTATTTT	CASSEASGDTQYF
NA	TRBJ2-7	TRBV4-1	TGCGCCAGCAGCCAAGTGGACACCTCCTACGAGCAGTACTTC	CASSQVDTSYEQYF
NA	TRBJ1-5	TRBV2	TGTGCCAGCAGTGTCGGGGAGGGAGTTTGGCAGCCCCAGCATTTT	CASSVGEGVWQPQHF